This paragraph reports one T cell receptor beta chain. Its antigen is still unknown. Germline CDR1 and CDR2: GTSNPN and SVGIG (reference sequence). Trimming at V came to 5 bases and at J to 10 bases, leaving 5 bases not matched to a gene. This CDR3 comprises 13 residues. The method was immunoSEQ multiplex PCR; TCRdb's version includes in-frame clones alone and lacks a portion of them. This table has 300,000 to 350,000 clones, roughly 88% appearing once. This sample is drawn from a study of Ad26.COV2.S vaccination and SARS-CoV-2 variants. Overall study findings and caveats: Reports say spike-specific CD8+ and CD4+ T cell responses covered substantial breadth after vaccination. Quantification of TCR breadth and depth may have yielded underestimates of total T cell responses.

Treatment given: around 19 received Ad26.COV2.S at low or high dose, single or two shots; roughly 5 received placebo; per-sample allocation not given. Day 63 following the first vaccine or placebo injection was when the samples were taken. The vaccine delivered Wuhan-strain SARS-CoV-2 spike through an Ad26 vector. The sample in question was peripheral blood, obtained in a trial of Ad26.COV2.S vaccine versus placebo. The TCR was taken from a person aged 18-60 years who received the Ad26.COV2.S COVID-19 vaccine or a placebo. The rearrangement uses TRBV30 and TRBJ1-6, with TRBD1 matching over 10 bases. CDR3 nucleotides: TGTGCCTGGGCCGGGACAGGGGTCTCACCCCTCCACTTT. This encodes CAWAGTGVSPLHF.